The rows below give T cell receptor beta chains drawn from one sample of a study of blood T cells in healthy people across ages. TCRdb re-analysed the 5' RACE reads in MiXCR, keeping a single row per CDR3 protein. The table records about 1.7 million distinct CDR3 sequences, about 30% of them present only once. What was sequenced was blood. The source of these receptors is a woman in her 30s in good health. Both conserved end residues are part of each CDR3. Each record gives: clone size, J gene, D gene, CDR3 length, V gene, CDR3 DNA, CDR3 protein. D genes are given only for firm matches. Clone size is stated in some rows and not others, as once, few, many or a class when expanded.

few | TRBJ1-1 | NA | 16 | TRBV29-1 | TGCAGCGTTGAAGATGGCACGAGACTCAGGAACACTGAAGCTTTCTTT | CSVEDGTRLRNTEAFF
few | TRBJ2-7 | TRBD2 | 14 | TRBV3-1 | TGTGCCAGCAGCCCACTAGCGGGAGGGTTCGAGCAGTACTTC | CASSPLAGGFEQYF
NA | TRBJ2-5 | TRBD2 | 16 | TRBV20-1 | TGCAGTGCTAGCCCCCCTCTAGCGGGGTTAGGAGGGACCCAGTACTTC | CSASPPLAGLGGTQYF
once | TRBJ2-5 | TRBD1 | 13 | TRBV5-4 | TGTGCCAGCAGCCTCGGACAGGGATCGGCCCAGTACTTC | CASSLGQGSAQYF
few | TRBJ2-3 | NA | 14 | TRBV3-1 | TGTGCCAGCAGCCAAGGGACAGCTTCAGATACGCAGTATTTT | CASSQGTASDTQYF
many | TRBJ2-5 | NA | 12 | TRBV29-1 | TGCAGCGTCGGACGGGAGACGGAGACCCAGTACTTC | CSVGRETETQYF
NA | TRBJ2-7 | NA | 15 | TRBV27 | TGTGCCAACAGTGAAGGCGGTAGGAGCTCCTACGAGCAGTACTTC | CANSEGGRSSYEQYF
many | TRBJ2-7 | NA | 16 | TRBV6-6 | TGTGCCAGCAGTGGACCAGGCAGGGGAATGACCTACGAGCAGTACTTC | CASSGPGRGMTYEQYF
NA | TRBJ2-1 | TRBD2 | 14 | TRBV19 | TGTGCCAGTAGTAACCGGGAGGGGTTGAATGAGCAGTTCTTC | CASSNREGLNEQFF
few | TRBJ1-5 | NA | 13 | TRBV11-3 | TGTGCCAGGTGGAGTTATAGCAATCAGCCCCAGCATTTT | CARWSYSNQPQHF
many | TRBJ2-5 | NA | 13 | TRBV18 | TGTGCCAGCTCATCTGGGGAACGGGAGACCCAGTACTTC | CASSSGERETQYF
many | TRBJ2-7 | TRBD2 | 16 | TRBV5-1 | TGCGCCAGCAGGTCGACTAGCGGGTCTTCCTACACCGAGCAGTACTTC | CASRSTSGSSYTEQYF
NA | TRBJ2-7 | NA | 14 | TRBV6-5 | TGTGCCAGCAGTTACTCGGGGGCCAACAACGAGCAGTACTTC | CASSYSGANNEQYF
NA | TRBJ2-1 | NA | 11 | TRBV6-2/TRBV6-3 | TGTGCCAGCGATGGGGGACGGGAGCAGTTCTTC | CASDGGREQFF
NA | TRBJ2-3 | TRBD2 | 14 | TRBV6-2/TRBV6-3 | TGTGCCAGCAGGCGAGCGGGAGACTCAGGCGAGCAGTATTTT | CASRRAGDSGEQYF
few | TRBJ2-7 | NA | 16 | TRBV14 | TGTGCCAGCAGCCAAGTACGCGCGTTAAGCTCCTACGAGCAGTACTTC | CASSQVRALSSYEQYF
NA | TRBJ2-7 | TRBD2 | 14 | TRBV20-1 | TGCAGTGCGCAGACTAGCGGAGCTCTCTACGAGCAGTACTTC | CSAQTSGALYEQYF
NA | TRBJ2-1 | NA | 16 | TRBV7-2 | TGTGCCAGCACGAGACCCGGGACCCTAGGACAAGAGACCCAGTTCTTC | CASTRPGTLGQETQFF
NA | TRBJ2-2 | TRBD2 | 15 | TRBV4-3 | TGCGCCAGCAGCCAAAGCTCGGGAGGGCGGGGGGAGCTGTTTTTT | CASSQSSGGRGELFF
NA | TRBJ2-3 | NA | 17 | TRBV4-3 | TGCGCCAGCAGCCAAGATGCCCTAGTGGGACGCACAGATACGCAGTATTTT | CASSQDALVGRTDTQYF
few | TRBJ2-3 | NA | 12 | TRBV6-1 | TGTGCCAGCGGGGTTTTGAGCGGGCCGCAGTATTTT | CASGVLSGPQYF
few | TRBJ2-1 | NA | 14 | TRBV2 | TGTGCCAGCACAGACAGGAGCTCCTACAATGAGCAGTTCTTC | CASTDRSSYNEQFF
few | TRBJ1-6 | TRBD1 | 15 | TRBV6-1 | TGTGCCAGCCTTGGGACCGGGACAGTTAATTCACCCCTCCACTTT | CASLGTGTVNSPLHF
few | TRBJ2-1 | TRBD2 | 18 | TRBV6-1 | TGTGCCAGCAGTCCGATCCTCCTAGCGGGGGGCCTCTCGGGTGAGCAGTTCTTC | CASSPILLAGGLSGEQFF
NA | TRBJ2-5 | TRBD2 | 17 | TRBV9 | TGTGCCAGCAGCGGCCCTGGGGGCACTAGCGGGGCACAGACCCAGTACTTC | CASSGPGGTSGAQTQYF
few | TRBJ2-7 | NA | 14 | TRBV10-3 | TGTGCCATCAGTGAGTCTGGTAGGGAGCACGAGCAGTACTTC | CAISESGREHEQYF
few | TRBJ1-2 | TRBD1 | 14 | TRBV5-1 | TGCGCCAGCAGCGTTACAGGGGGCTTGGAGGGCTACACCTTC | CASSVTGGLEGYTF
many | TRBJ2-5 | TRBD2 | 14 | TRBV12-3/TRBV12-4 | TGTGCCAGCAGTCGACTAGCGGGGCAAGAGACCCAGTACTTC | CASSRLAGQETQYF
NA | TRBJ2-1 | NA | 14 | TRBV7-9 | TGTGCCAGCAGCGATAAGCGGGTAGCCGATGAGCAGTTCTTC | CASSDKRVADEQFF
few | TRBJ2-7 | NA | 13 | TRBV2 | TGTGCCAACGCTCTTAGCGCGGCCTACGAGCAGTACTTC | CANALSAAYEQYF
NA | TRBJ1-6 | NA | 15 | TRBV9 | TGTGCCAGCAGCCCCGTGGGGGGACCTAATTCACCCCCCCACTTT | CASSPVGGPNSPPHF
NA | TRBJ1-1 | NA | 12 | TRBV27 | TGTGCCAGCAGTTTCCGGCCAGGTCAAGCTTTCTTT | CASSFRPGQAFF
few | TRBJ1-2 | NA | 14 | TRBV7-2 | TGTGCCAGCAGCCTACAGTCCCGGGACACTGGCTACACCTTC | CASSLQSRDTGYTF
NA | TRBJ2-1 | NA | 16 | TRBV24-1 | TGTGCCACCAGTGATTTTTTTCTCTTCTCCTACAATGAGCAGTTCTTC | CATSDFFLFSYNEQFF
few | TRBJ2-1 | NA | 15 | TRBV9 | TGTGCCAGCAGCCCCTACGGCCGAGGTAACAATGAGCAGTTCTTC | CASSPYGRGNNEQFF
NA | TRBJ1-2 | NA | 12 | TRBV29-1 | TGCAGCGTTGGAATGGCAGAATATGGCTACACCTTC | CSVGMAEYGYTF
few | TRBJ1-3 | TRBD1 | 13 | TRBV28 | TGTGTCAGCGGGACAGGCTCTGGAAACACCATATATTTT | CVSGTGSGNTIYF
many | TRBJ2-3 | TRBD1 | 13 | TRBV29-1 | TGCAGCGTGGGGACAGGGAGGACAGATACGCAGTATTTT | CSVGTGRTDTQYF
NA | TRBJ1-5 | TRBD1 | 15 | TRBV7-8 | TGTGCCAGCAGCTTTGGGGGGGACAGTTATCAGCCCCAGCATTTT | CASSFGGDSYQPQHF
few | TRBJ2-3 | NA | 11 | TRBV9 | TGTGCCAGCAGCGTAGAGGGTACGCAGTATTTT | CASSVEGTQYF
few | TRBJ1-1 | NA | 12 | TRBV10-2 | TGCGCCGCCGGGACACTAAACACTGAAGCTTTCTTT | CAAGTLNTEAFF
few | TRBJ2-2 | TRBD2 | 13 | TRBV7-6 | TGTGCCAGCACCCGGGGAGGGGCCGGGGAGCTGTTTTTT | CASTRGGAGELFF
NA | TRBJ2-1 | TRBD2 | 16 | TRBV5-1 | TGCGCCAGCAGCTACCGGCCGGGACTAGTGTTTGATGAGCAGTTCTTC | CASSYRPGLVFDEQFF
few | TRBJ2-3 | NA | 16 | TRBV2 | TGTGCCAGCAAGGGGGACCTCAAGGCGAGCACAGATACGCAGTATTTT | CASKGDLKASTDTQYF
NA | TRBJ2-7 | TRBD1 | 15 | TRBV10-2 | TGCGCCAGCTCTGGCCCCGGACAGGCCTCCTACGAGCAGTACTTC | CASSGPGQASYEQYF
NA | TRBJ1-1 | NA | 13 | TRBV29-1 | TGCAGCGTCGGGACGGCCAGGGACACTGAAGCTTTCTTT | CSVGTARDTEAFF
NA | TRBJ2-3 | TRBD2 | 17 | TRBV20-1 | TGCAGTGCTAGCAGCGGACTAGCGGGAGGGTCCTTGGATACGCAGTATTTT | CSASSGLAGGSLDTQYF
many | TRBJ2-1 | NA | 16 | TRBV6-1 | TGTGCCAGCAGTGAAGGTCAGGGACGCTCCTACAATGAGCAGTTCTTC | CASSEGQGRSYNEQFF
NA | TRBJ1-1 | NA | 15 | TRBV5-1 | TGCGCCAGCAGCCCCCAAGCAGGCCCGAACACTGAAGCTTTCTTT | CASSPQAGPNTEAFF
NA | TRBJ1-2 | NA | 15 | TRBV14 | TGTGCCAGCAGCCCCCTCGAAGGGGAAATCTATGGCTACACCTTC | CASSPLEGEIYGYTF
NA | TRBJ1-2 | NA | 13 | TRBV27 | TGTGCCAGCGCAGGGTCGGCTGGCTATGGCTACACCTTC | CASAGSAGYGYTF